The rows below give T cell receptor beta chains drawn from one sample of a study of blood T cell repertoires in COVID-19. Assay used: immunoSEQ multiplex PCR; TCRdb lists only in-frame clones, some missing. The sample has tens of thousands of clones; roughly 89% are singletons. Sample: peripheral blood. Every receptor here comes from a woman over 75 with acute or convalescent COVID-19. CDR3s include the opening cysteine and the closing phenylalanine or tryptophan. A D gene is named only where the DNA matches it firmly. Clone size appears in some rows only: once, few, many, or a class for an expanded clone.

d_gene	abundance	j_gene	v_gene	CDR3aa	CDR3nt
.	once	TRBJ2-5	TRBV7-2	CASSLSAGQETQYF	TGTGCCAGCAGCTTATCTGCGGGCCAAGAGACCCAGTACTTC
.	.	TRBJ2-7	TRBV18	CASSLNRDTSYEQYF	TGTGCCAGCTCACTTAACCGGGACACCTCCTACGAGCAGTACTTC
TRBD2	.	TRBJ2-3	TRBV5-1	CASSTQTSADTQYF	TGCGCCAGCAGCACCCAGACTAGCGCAGATACGCAGTATTTT
.	.	TRBJ1-2	TRBV7-2	CASSLVLANYGYTF	TGTGCCAGCAGCTTAGTATTGGCCAACTATGGCTACACCTTC
TRBD2	.	TRBJ2-3	TRBV5-4	CASKSGGASGTQYF	TGTGCCAGCAAAAGCGGGGGGGCCTCAGGTACGCAGTATTTT
TRBD2	.	TRBJ2-1	TRBV28	CASSSLGLGAYNEQFF	TGTGCCAGCAGTTCCCTCGGACTAGGTGCCTACAATGAGCAGTTCTTC
.	.	TRBJ1-3	TRBV2	CASRSTGKTGNTIYF	TGTGCCAGCAGATCCACAGGGAAAACTGGAAACACCATATATTTT
TRBD2	.	TRBJ2-5	TRBV20-1	CSGGGQETQYF	TGCAGTGGGGGGGGCCAAGAGACCCAGTACTTC
.	few	TRBJ2-2	TRBV3-1/TRBV3-2	CASSQRVPGQYSGELFF	TGTGCCAGCAGCCAAAGGGTGCCGGGACAATACTCCGGGGAGCTGTTTTTT
TRBD1	.	TRBJ1-3	TRBV3-1/TRBV3-2	CASSPSDRGLNTIYF	TGTGCCAGCAGCCCCTCCGACAGGGGCTTGAACACCATATATTTT
.	.	TRBJ1-6	TRBV30	CAWNKGANSPLHF	TGTGCCTGGAATAAGGGAGCAAATTCACCCCTCCACTTT
.	.	TRBJ1-5	TRBV6-6	CASSPHRGRGYQPQHF	TGTGCCAGCAGTCCTCACCGGGGTAGAGGCTATCAGCCCCAGCATTTT
TRBD2	.	TRBJ2-7	TRBV28	CASAPLAGATSSYEQYF	TGTGCCAGCGCCCCGCTAGCGGGGGCTACGAGCTCCTACGAGCAGTACTTC
TRBD1	.	TRBJ1-3	TRBV6-5	CATRDRQNTIYF	TGTGCCACCCGGGACAGACAAAACACCATATATTTT
.	.	TRBJ1-1	TRBV2	CASEQENTEAFF	TGTGCCAGCGAACAGGAGAACACTGAAGCTTTCTTT
TRBD1	.	TRBJ2-2	TRBV20-1	CSASPARDSANTGELFF	TGCAGTGCTAGTCCGGCTCGGGACAGCGCGAACACCGGGGAGCTGTTTTTT
.	.	TRBJ1-1	TRBV5-1	CASSTRAGDTEAFF	TGCGCCAGCAGTACTAGGGCAGGGGACACTGAAGCTTTCTTT
.	.	TRBJ2-5	TRBV6-6	CASSSRSETQYF	TGTGCCAGCTCTTCTAGGTCAGAGACCCAGTACTTC
.	.	TRBJ2-7	TRBV27	CASGRQALSYEQYF	TGTGCCAGCGGAAGACAGGCCCTGTCCTACGAGCAGTACTTC
TRBD2	.	TRBJ2-1	TRBV29-1	CSVELASGGPQQFF	TGCAGCGTTGAATTGGCTAGCGGGGGGCCTCAGCAGTTCTTC
.	.	TRBJ1-3	TRBV30	CAWSRQGGNTIYF	TGTGCCTGGAGTCGGCAGGGAGGAAACACCATATATTTT
.	.	TRBJ1-6	TRBV4-1	CASSQDRGNSPLHF	TGCGCCAGCAGCCAAGATCGGGGGAATTCACCCCTCCACTTT
.	.	TRBJ1-3	TRBV28	CASEEFGNTIYF	TGTGCCAGTGAGGAGTTTGGAAACACCATATATTTT
TRBD2	few	TRBJ2-1	TRBV3-1/TRBV3-2	CASSQVPGGVEQFF	TGTGCCAGCAGCCAAGTCCCGGGGGGAGTTGAGCAGTTCTTC
TRBD2	once	TRBJ2-1	TRBV19	CASRTSGSHYNEQFF	TGTGCCAGCCGGACTAGCGGTTCTCACTACAATGAGCAGTTCTTC
.	.	TRBJ1-5	TRBV24-1	CATSDSGQNQPQHF	TGTGCCACCAGTGATTCAGGGCAGAATCAGCCCCAGCATTTT
TRBD2	.	TRBJ2-1	TRBV3-1/TRBV3-2	CASSQDMGGGGDNEQFF	TGTGCCAGCAGCCAAGATATGGGCGGGGGGGGCGACAATGAGCAGTTCTTC
TRBD1	.	TRBJ1-6	TRBV28	CASSYTGGSYNSPLHF	TGTGCCAGCAGTTACACAGGGGGTTCCTATAATTCACCCCTCCACTTT
.	.	TRBJ2-2	TRBV24-1	CATSDVYPGNTGELFF	TGTGCCACCAGTGATGTATATCCAGGGAACACCGGGGAGCTGTTTTTT